The source of this T cell receptor (beta chain) is a study of cytomegalovirus exposure and HLA in healthy donors. Study observations and caveats: One variant, a missense change in DCLRE1C, was linked in a later analysis to TCR beta V- and J-gene trimming. Reported performance of the classifier showed diagnosis of cytomegalovirus status with high specificity and sensitivity. Cytomegalovirus-associated TCR beta chains were listed, numbering 150 to 200. Most observed TCR sequences were rare, whereas some public TCRs were detected in many donors.

PCR primers comprised 60 Vbeta and 13 Jbeta primers. Profiled with immunoSEQ multiplex PCR; TCRdb holds only in-frame clones, not every one. The profile covers 200,000 to 250,000 clones, with around 80% appearing a single time and 5% to 6.5% taken by the ten largest. This CDR3 comprises 18 residues. V gave up 3 bases and J gave up 5 bases; unmatched junction bases: 14. From germline, CDR1 is KGHSH and CDR2 LQKENI. As regards this clone: The antigen remains undetermined.

The sample was PBMCs. The chain uses TRBV18 and TRBJ2-5; TRBD1 matches at 11 bases. This TCR derives from a middle-aged woman in good health and CMV-seropositive. CDR3 DNA sequence: TGTGCCAGCTCACCCTTCCGGGACAGGGGGTCCCTAAGGGAGACCCAGTACTTC. Translated, it gives CASSPFRDRGSLRETQYF.